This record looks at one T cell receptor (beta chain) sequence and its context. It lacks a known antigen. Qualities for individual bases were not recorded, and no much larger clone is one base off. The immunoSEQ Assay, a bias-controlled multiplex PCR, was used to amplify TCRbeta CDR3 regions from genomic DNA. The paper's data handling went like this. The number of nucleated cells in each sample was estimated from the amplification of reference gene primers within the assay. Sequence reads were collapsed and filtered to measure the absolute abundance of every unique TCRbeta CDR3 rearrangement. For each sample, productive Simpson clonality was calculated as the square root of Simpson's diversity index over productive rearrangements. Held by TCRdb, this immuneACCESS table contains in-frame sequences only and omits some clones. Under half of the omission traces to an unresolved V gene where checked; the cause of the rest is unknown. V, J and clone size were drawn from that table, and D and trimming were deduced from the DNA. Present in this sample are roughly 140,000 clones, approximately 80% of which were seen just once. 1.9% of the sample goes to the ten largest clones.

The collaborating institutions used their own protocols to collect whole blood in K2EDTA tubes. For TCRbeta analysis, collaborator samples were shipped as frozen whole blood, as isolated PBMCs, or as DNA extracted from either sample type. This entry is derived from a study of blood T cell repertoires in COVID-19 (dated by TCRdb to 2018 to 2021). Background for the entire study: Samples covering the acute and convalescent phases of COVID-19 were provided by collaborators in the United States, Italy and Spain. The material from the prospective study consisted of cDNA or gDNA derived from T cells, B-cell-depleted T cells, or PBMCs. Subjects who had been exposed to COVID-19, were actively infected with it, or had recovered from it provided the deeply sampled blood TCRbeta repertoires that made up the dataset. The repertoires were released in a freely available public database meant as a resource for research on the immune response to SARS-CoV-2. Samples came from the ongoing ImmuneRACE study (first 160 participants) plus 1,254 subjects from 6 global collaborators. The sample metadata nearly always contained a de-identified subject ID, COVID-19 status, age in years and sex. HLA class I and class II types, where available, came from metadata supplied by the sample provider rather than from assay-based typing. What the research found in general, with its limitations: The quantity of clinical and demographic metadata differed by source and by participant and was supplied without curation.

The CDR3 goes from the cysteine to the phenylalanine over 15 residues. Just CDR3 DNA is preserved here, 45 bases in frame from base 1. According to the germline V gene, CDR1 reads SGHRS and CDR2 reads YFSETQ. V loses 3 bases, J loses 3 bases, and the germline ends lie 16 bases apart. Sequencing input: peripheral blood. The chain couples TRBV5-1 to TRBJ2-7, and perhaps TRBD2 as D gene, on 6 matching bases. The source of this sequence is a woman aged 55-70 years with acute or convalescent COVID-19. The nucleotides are TGCGCCAGCAGCTCGGCGGGGACCTTGAGCTACGAGCAGTACTTC. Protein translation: CASSSAGTLSYEQYF. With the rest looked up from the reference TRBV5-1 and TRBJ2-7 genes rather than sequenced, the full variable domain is KAGVTQTPRYLIKTRGQQVTLSCSPISGHRSVSWYQQTPGQGLQFLFEYFSETQRNKGNFPGRFSGRQFSNSRSEMNVSTLELGDSALYLCASSSAGTLSYEQYFGPGTRLTVT.